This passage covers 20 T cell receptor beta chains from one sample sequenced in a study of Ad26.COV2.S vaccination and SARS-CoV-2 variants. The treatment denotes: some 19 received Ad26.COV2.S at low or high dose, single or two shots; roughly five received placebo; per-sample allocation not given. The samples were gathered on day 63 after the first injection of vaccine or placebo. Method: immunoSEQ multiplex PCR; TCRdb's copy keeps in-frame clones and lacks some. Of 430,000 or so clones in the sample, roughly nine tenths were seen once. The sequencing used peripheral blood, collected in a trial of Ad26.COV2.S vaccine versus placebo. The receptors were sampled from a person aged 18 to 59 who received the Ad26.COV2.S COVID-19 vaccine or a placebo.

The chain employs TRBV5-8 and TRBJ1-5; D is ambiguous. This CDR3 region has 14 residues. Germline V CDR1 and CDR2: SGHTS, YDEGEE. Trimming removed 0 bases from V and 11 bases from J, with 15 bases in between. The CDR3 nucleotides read TGTGCCAGCAGCTTGGAGCCTGGCACACGCTCCCAGCATTTT. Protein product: CASSLEPGTRSQHF. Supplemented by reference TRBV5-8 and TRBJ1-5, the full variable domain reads EAGVTQSPTHLIKTRGQQATLRCSPISGHTSVYWYQQALGLGLQFLLWYDEGEERNRGNFPPRFSGRQFPNYSSELNVNALELEDSALYLCASSLEPGTRSQHFGDGTRLSIL.

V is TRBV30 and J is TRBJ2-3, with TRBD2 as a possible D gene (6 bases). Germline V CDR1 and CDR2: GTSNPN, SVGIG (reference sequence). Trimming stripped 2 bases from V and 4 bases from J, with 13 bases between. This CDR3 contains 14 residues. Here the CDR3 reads CAWSRNSGSDTQYF. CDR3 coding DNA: TGTGCCTGGAGTAGGAATAGCGGCTCAGATACGCAGTATTTT. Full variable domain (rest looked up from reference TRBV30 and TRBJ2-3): SQTIHQWPATLVQPVGSPLSLECTVEGTSNPNLYWYRQAAGRGLQLLFYSVGIGQISSEVPQNLSASRPQDRQFILSSKKLLLSDSGFYLCAWSRNSGSDTQYFGPGTRLTVL.

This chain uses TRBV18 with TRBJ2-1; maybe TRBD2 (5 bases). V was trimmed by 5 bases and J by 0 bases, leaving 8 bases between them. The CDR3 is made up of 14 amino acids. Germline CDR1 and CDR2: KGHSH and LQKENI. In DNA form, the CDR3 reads TGTGCCAGCTCAGGAGCGGCCTCCTACAATGAGCAGTTCTTC. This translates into CASSGAASYNEQFF.

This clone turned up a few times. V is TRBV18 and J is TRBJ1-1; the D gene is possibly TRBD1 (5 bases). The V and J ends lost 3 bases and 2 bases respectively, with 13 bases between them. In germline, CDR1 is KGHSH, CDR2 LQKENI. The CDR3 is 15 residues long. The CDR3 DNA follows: TGTGCCAGCTCACCCCCAGGGTTCCAAAACACTGAAGCTTTCTTT. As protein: CASSPPGFQNTEAFF.

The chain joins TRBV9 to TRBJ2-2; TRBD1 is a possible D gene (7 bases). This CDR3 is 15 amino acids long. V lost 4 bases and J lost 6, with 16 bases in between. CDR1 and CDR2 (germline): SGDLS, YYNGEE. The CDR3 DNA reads TGTGCCAGCAGCTTCGGGACTCAGGGGGCCGGGGAGCTGTTTTTT. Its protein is CASSFGTQGAGELFF.

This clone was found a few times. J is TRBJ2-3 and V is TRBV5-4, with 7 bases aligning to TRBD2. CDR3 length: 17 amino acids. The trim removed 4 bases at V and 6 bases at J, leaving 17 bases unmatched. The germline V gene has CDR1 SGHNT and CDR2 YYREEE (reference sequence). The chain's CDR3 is CASSGGRGLSFRDTQYF. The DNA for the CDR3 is TGTGCCAGCAGCGGGGGACGGGGACTATCATTCCGTGATACGCAGTATTTT. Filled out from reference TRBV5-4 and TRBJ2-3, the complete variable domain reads ETGVTQSPTHLIKTRGQQVTLRCSSQSGHNTVSWYQQALGQGPQFIFQYYREEENGRGNFPPRFSGLQFPNYSSELNVNALELDDSALYLCASSGGRGLSFRDTQYFGPGTRLTVL.

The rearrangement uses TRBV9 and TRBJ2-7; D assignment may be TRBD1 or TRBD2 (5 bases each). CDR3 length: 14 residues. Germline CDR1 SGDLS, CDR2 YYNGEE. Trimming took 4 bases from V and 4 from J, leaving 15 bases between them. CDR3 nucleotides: TGTGCCAGCAGCCCGACGGGACGGGCATACGAGCAGTACTTC. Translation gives CASSPTGRAYEQYF.

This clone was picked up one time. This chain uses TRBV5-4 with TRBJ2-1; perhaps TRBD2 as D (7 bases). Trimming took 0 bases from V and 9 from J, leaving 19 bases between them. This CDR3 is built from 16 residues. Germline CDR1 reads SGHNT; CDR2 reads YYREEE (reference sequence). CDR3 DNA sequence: TGTGCCAGCAGCTTGGCCAACCGGGGGGCCTCTGGTGAGCAGTTCTTC. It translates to CASSLANRGASGEQFF. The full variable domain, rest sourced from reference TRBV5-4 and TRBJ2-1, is ETGVTQSPTHLIKTRGQQVTLRCSSQSGHNTVSWYQQALGQGPQFIFQYYREEENGRGNFPPRFSGLQFPNYSSELNVNALELDDSALYLCASSLANRGASGEQFFGPGTRLTVL.

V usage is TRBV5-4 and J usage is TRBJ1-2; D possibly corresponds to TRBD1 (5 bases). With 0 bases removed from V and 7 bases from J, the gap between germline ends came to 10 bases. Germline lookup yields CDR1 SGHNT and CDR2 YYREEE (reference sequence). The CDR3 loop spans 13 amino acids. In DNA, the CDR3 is TGTGCCAGCAGCTTGGGAGGACACCCTGGCTACACCTTC. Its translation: CASSLGGHPGYTF.

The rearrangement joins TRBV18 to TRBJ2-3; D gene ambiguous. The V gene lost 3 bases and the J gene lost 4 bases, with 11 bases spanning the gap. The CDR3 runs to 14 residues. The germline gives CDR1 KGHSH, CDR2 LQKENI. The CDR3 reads CASSPDPWADTQYF. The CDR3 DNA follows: TGTGCCAGCTCACCTGACCCCTGGGCAGATACGCAGTATTTT.

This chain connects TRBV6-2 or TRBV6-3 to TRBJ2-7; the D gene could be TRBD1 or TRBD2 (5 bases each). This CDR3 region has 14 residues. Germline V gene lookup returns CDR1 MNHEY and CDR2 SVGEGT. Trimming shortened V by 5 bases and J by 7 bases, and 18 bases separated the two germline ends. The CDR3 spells CASSDRRDGREQYV. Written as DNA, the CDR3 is TGTGCCAGCAGTGATCGACGGGACGGCCGGGAGCAGTACGTC.

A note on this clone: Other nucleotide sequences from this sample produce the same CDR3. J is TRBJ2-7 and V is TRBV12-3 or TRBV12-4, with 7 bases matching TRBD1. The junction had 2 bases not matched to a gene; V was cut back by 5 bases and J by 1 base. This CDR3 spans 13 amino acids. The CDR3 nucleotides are TGTGCCAGCAGTCTCAGGGGGTCCTACGAGCAGTACTTC. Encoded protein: CASSLRGSYEQYF.

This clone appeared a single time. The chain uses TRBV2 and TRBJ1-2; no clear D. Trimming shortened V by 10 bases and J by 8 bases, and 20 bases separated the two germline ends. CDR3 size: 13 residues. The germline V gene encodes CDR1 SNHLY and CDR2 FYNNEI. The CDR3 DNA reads TGTGCCACCTCCAGGCAACCCCCCTTAGGCTACACCTTC. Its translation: CATSRQPPLGYTF.

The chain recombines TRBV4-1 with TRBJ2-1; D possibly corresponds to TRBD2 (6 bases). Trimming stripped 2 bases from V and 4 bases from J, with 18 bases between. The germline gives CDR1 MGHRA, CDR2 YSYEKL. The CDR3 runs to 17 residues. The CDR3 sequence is CASSQLFGGAEYNEQFF. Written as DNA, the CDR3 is TGCGCCAGCAGCCAACTATTCGGGGGAGCCGAATACAATGAGCAGTTCTTC.

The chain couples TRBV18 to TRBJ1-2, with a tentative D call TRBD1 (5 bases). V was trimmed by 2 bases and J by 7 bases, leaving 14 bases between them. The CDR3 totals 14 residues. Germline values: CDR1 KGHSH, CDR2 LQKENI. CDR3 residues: CASSPGTTSGGYTF. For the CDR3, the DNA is TGTGCCAGCTCACCAGGGACCACAAGTGGTGGCTACACCTTC.

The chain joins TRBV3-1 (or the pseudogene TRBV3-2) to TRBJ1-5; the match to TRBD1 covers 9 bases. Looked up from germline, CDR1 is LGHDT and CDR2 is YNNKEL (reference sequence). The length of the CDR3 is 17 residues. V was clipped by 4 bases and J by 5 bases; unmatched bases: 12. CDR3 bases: TGTGCCAGCAGCCTAGGGGGGGGACAGGGTCCCGATCAGCCCCAGCATTTT. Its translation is CASSLGGGQGPDQPQHF.

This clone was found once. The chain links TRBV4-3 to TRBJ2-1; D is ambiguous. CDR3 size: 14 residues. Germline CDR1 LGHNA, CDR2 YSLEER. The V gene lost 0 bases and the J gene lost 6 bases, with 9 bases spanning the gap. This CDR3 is CASSQDGETNEQFF. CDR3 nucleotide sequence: TGCGCCAGCAGCCAAGATGGTGAGACCAATGAGCAGTTCTTC.

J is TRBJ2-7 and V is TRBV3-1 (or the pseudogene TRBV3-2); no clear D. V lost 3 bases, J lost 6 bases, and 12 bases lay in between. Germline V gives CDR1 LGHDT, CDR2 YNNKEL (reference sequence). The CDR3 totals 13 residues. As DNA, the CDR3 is TGTGCCAGCAGCCACTCAACGCCTCTCGAGCAGTACTTC. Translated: CASSHSTPLEQYF.

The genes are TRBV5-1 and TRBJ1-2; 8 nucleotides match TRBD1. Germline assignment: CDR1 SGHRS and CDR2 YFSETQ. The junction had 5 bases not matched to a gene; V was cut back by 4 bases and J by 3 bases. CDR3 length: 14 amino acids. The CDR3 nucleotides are TGCGCCAGCAGCGAGGACAGGGTATACTATGGCTACACCTTC. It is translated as CASSEDRVYYGYTF.

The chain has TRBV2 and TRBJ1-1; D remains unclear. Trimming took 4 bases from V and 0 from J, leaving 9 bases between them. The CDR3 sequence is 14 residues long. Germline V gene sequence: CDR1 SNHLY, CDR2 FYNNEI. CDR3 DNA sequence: TGTGCCAGCAGTGTAGGCAAGTTGAACACTGAAGCTTTCTTT. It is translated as CASSVGKLNTEAFF.